This TCR beta chain came from a study of technical replicates of blood from four donors. TCRdb's table, derived via immunoSEQ multiplex PCR, lists solely in-frame clones and lacks some. The data show around 68,000 clones, with 95% to 98% seen just once and around 0.3% held by the top ten. CDR3 length: 17 residues. J lost 0 bases, V lost 3 bases, and 3 bases had no gene match. Germline CDR1 and CDR2: MDHEN and SYDVKM. This sequence was found in a human donor in good health. The chain recombines TRBV28 with TRBJ2-6; 9 bases line up with TRBD1. The source material was T cells isolated from PBMCs. Written as DNA, the CDR3 is TGTGCCAGCAGTTTTTGGGACAGGGTCTCTGGGGCCAACGTCCTGACTTTC. Translated, it gives CASSFWDRVSGANVLTF.